This T cell receptor (beta chain) was documented in a study of cytomegalovirus exposure and HLA in healthy donors. The study, taken as a whole, reports: Earlier analysis looked at TCR beta V segments, and most were productive about 87% or about 30% of the time. Confirmation was obtained in vitro that a few CMV-associated chains are specific for CMV antigens.

The PCR was carried out with 60 Vbeta primers and 13 Jbeta primers. The method was immunoSEQ multiplex PCR; TCRdb's version includes in-frame clones alone and lacks a portion of them. The table has 150,000 or so clones, 60% to 85% seen once; the top ten hold 10% to 15%. As concerns this clone: Its target is not known.

This CDR3 has 12 residues. V was pared by 6 bases and J by 4 bases, with 0 bases of the junction left unmatched. Germline-derived CDR1 and CDR2 are SNHLY and FYNNEI. The clonotype comes from a man aged 40-55 years in good health and CMV-seropositive. The chain links TRBV2 to TRBJ1-1; 9 bases line up with TRBD1. Sequences were obtained from PBMCs. CDR3 sequence: CASRTGGTEAFF. In DNA form, the CDR3 reads TGTGCCAGCAGGACAGGGGGCACTGAAGCTTTCTTT. The whole variable domain, filled in from reference TRBV2 and TRBJ1-1, reads EPEVTQTPSHQVTQMGQEVILRCVPISNHLYFYWYRQILGQKVEFLVSFYNNEISEKSEIFDDQFSVERPDGSNFTLKIRSTKLEDSAMYFCASRTGGTEAFFGQGTRLTVV.